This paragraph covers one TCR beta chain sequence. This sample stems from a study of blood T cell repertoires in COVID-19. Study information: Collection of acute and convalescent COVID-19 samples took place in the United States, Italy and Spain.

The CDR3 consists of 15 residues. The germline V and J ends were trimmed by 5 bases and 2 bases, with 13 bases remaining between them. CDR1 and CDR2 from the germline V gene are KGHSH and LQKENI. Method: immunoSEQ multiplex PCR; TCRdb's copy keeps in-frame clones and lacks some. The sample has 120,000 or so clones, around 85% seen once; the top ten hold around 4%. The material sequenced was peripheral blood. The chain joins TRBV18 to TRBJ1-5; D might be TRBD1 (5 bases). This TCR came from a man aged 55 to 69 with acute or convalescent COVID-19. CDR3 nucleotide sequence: TGTGCCAGCTCAAGGGACTTCCTGGGCAATCAGCCCCAGCATTTT. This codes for CASSRDFLGNQPQHF.